This T cell receptor (beta chain) was identified in a study of T cells in Graves' hyperthyroidism and ophthalmopathy (dated by TCRdb to about 2019). Study-level background: Peripheral blood was sampled at the time of initial diagnosis, prior to any treatment. In addition, the study compared T-cell repertoires in thyroid tissue and in blood from about 6 Graves' hyperthyroidism patients. Following sampling, methimazole starting at 30 mg daily was given to hyperthyroidism patients, and high-dose intravenous methylprednisolone was given to ophthalmopathy patients. Whether ophthalmopathy could be predicted prospectively was tested in an independent validation cohort made up of under 20 hyperthyroidism patients plus 17 patients who later progressed to ophthalmopathy. A discovery cohort of approximately 100 patients, roughly 43 with Graves' ophthalmopathy and approximately 55 with stable Graves' hyperthyroidism, was used to find distinguishing TCR V-J signatures. The 100 or so discovery patients were randomly split 7:3 into training and test sets. TCR Vbeta CDR3 sequencing of 120 to 150 peripheral blood samples (over 40 ophthalmopathy, about 75 hyperthyroidism and roughly 17 progressor patients) is reported in the paper. What the work shows at the level of the full study, not this receptor alone: Most expanded thyroid clonotypes (frequency above 0.001) were also detected in blood, a finding suggesting that blood repertoires may reflect thyroid immune responses. No statistical method was used to set the sample size in advance, and investigators knew the group allocation. In validation, progression to ophthalmopathy was predicted by the model with roughly 69% sensitivity and roughly 76% specificity, a median of about 6 months before onset. A model built on a 13 V-J signature distinguished ophthalmopathy from stable hyperthyroidism, reaching about 89% sensitivity and around 81% specificity in cross-validation and 80%/75% in testing.

A remark on this clonotype: The antigen it binds to is not known. No conserved phenylalanine or tryptophan is present at the end of the CDR3, so a read error is the likely explanation. The limits of the CDR3 on the DNA are not certain, so only TCRdb's listed CDR3 is given.

CDR1 and CDR2, looked up from the germline V gene, are SGHTA and FQGNSA. The CDR3 is 8 residues long, ends included. Stable Graves' hyperthyroidism was defined as the absence of progression to ophthalmopathy over 18 months of follow-up. Hyperthyroidism patients were newly diagnosed, with disease duration under 2 months, and aged 18 to 65 years. Any patient with an uncontrolled infection, another autoimmune disease, pregnancy or lactation was excluded. Clinical symptoms, serum thyroxine and TRAb, thyroid ultrasound, and orbital computed tomography formed the basis for the diagnoses. Ficoll-Paque density gradient centrifugation was used to isolate PBMCs from around 10 ml of fresh peripheral blood. Total RNA was extracted using Trizol reagent, and RNA quality was assessed on an Agilent 2100 Bioanalyzer. The TCR beta CDR3 regions were amplified from RNA transcripts. The first round of RT-PCR for the TCR CDR3 was performed with the HTBI primer set and the Qiagen OneStep RT-PCR kit. Libraries were constructed in a second round of multiplex PCR, after which size selection and purification were carried out. The libraries were sequenced on an Illumina HiSeq2000 using paired-end 100 bp reads. Under the source paper's analysis protocol: SOAPnuke was used to process the raw data, removing reads that contained adapters or uncalled bases, had a mean Phred below 15, or lacked an exact match to the constant primer or identifier. High-quality paired reads were merged using COPE v1.2.5, and each unique nucleotide sequence was defined as a clonotype. Clonotypes were aligned to IMGT TRBV, TRBD and TRBJ reference segments using MiTCR v1.1. The analysis was restricted to V-J combinations with a frequency above 0.0001, which together covered 99% to 99.2% of the repertoires. A TCS score was defined as the ratio of F50 (clonal expansion) to E x V (chaos), with BLOSUM62-based TCRdist applied between CDR3 peptides within each V-J. Welch's t-statistics and random forest reduced 450 to 600 V-J features to about 13, which were used in a naive Bayes classifier (R e1071). Thyroid-blood repertoire similarity was quantified with the Morisita-Horn index. TCRdb handled the public reads itself, with Q25 trimming in fastp and clone calling in MiXCR, and kept productive beta chains. CDR3 protein sequences are deduplicated, and each keeps its most common genes and DNA. The V and J calls reflect TCRdb's pipeline rather than the authors' work. The sample includes 600,000 to 800,000 distinct CDR3 sequences, with about 35% observed a single time. The ten largest clonotypes hold around 32% of the sample.

The TCR sequence derives from a woman aged 40 to 50 with Graves' hyperthyroidism. Here the chain combines TRBV7-2 and TRBJ1-6. The specimen was blood. The CDR3 here reads CASSLAWS.